This T cell receptor (beta chain) was documented in a study of PD-1 blockade in classical Hodgkin lymphoma. Study-level findings and limits: There remain no defined causes for the repertoire differences, which possibly reflect disease activity or prior therapy.

With regard to this clone: What it binds is unknown.

Time point defined: cycle 4 day 1 (C4D1), after 5 to 7 weeks of nivolumab. Brentuximab vedotin exposure varied among the patients, all of whom had relapsed after autologous stem cell transplantation. Magnetic negative selection isolated CD8+ T cells from thawed PBMCs. Clones were read by immunoSEQ multiplex PCR, and TCRdb kept only the in-frame ones, dropping some. The sample yields about 2,500 clones, approximately 70% seen once. The source was CD8+ T cells from blood, collected before the fourth cycle of nivolumab. The TCR originated in a human donor with classical Hodgkin lymphoma.

CDR3 in amino acids: CAISESQAGNGYTF. DNA for the CDR3: TGTGCCATCAGTGAGTCACAGGCAGGGAATGGCTACACCTTC. The J gene is TRBJ1-2, the V gene TRBV10-3, with D possibly matching TRBD1 (5 bases). CDR1 and CDR2 from the germline V gene are ENHRY and SYGVKD. Trimming took off 0 bases at V and 6 bases at J, with 11 bases between the two ends. The CDR3 length is 14 residues.